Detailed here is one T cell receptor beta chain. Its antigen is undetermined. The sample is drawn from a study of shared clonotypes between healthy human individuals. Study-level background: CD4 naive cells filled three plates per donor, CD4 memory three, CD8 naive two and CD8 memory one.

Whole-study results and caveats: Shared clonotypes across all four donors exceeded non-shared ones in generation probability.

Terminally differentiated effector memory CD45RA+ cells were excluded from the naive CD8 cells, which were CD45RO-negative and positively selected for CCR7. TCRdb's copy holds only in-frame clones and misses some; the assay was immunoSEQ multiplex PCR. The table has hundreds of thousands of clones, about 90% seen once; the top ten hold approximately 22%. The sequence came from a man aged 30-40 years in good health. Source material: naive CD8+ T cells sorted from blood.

CDR3 loop: CASSQDVLVVGGKGTQYF. In DNA form, the CDR3 reads TGTGCCAGCAGCCAAGACGTACTAGTGGTAGGGGGCAAGGGGACCCAGTACTTC. V is TRBV14 and J is TRBJ2-5; 7 bases fit TRBD1. The junction had 17 bases not matched to a gene; V was cut back by 0 bases and J by 7 bases. CDR3 size: 18 residues. CDR1 SGHDN and CDR2 FVKESK come from the germline V gene.